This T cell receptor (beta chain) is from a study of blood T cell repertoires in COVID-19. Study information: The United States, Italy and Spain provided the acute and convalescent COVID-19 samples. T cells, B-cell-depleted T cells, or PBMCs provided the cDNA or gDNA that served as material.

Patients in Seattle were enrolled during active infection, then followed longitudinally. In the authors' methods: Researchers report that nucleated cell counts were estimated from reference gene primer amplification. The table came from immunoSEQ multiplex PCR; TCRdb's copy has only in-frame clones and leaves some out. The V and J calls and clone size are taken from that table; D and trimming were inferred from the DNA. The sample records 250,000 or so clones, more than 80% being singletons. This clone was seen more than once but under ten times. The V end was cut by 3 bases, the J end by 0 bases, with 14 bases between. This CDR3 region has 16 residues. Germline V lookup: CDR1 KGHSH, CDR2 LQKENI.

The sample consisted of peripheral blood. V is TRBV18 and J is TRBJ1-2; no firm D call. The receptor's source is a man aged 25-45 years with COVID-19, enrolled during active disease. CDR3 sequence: CASSPSTATPNYGYTF. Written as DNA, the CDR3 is TGTGCCAGCTCACCCTCAACAGCTACTCCTAACTATGGCTACACCTTC.